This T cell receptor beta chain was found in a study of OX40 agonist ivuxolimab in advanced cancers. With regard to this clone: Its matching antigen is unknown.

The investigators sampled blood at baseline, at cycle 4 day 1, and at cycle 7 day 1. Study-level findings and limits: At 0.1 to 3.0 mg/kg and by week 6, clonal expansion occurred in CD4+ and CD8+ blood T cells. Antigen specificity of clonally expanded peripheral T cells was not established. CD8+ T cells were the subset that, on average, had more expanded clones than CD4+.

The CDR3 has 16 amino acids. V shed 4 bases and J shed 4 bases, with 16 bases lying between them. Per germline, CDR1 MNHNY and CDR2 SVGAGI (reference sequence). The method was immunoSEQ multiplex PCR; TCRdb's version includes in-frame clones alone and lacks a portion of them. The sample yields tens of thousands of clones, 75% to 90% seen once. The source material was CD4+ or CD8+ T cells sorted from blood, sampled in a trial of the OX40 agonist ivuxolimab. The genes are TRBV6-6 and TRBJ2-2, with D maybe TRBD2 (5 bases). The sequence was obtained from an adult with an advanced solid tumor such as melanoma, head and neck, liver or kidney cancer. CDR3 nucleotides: TGTGCCAGCAGTTCCACTAGGGTTGGAAGCACCGGGGAGCTGTTTTTT. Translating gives CASSSTRVGSTGELFF.